These T cell receptor beta chains were read from a single sample in a study of shared clonotypes between healthy human individuals. Assay: immunoSEQ multiplex PCR; the TCRdb copy retains only in-frame clones and omits some. The profile shows about half a million clones, about four fifths of them singletons. The sequenced sample consisted of PBMCs. The receptor set was obtained from a middle-aged woman in good health. Some clones in this sample may be carry-over from other donors' samples. Each CDR3 is given with its conserved first and last residue. D genes are given only for firm matches. Clone size is shown for a subset of rows, as once, few, many or a class of expanded clone.

j_gene,d_gene,abundance,v_gene,CDR3aa,CDR3nt
TRBJ1-4,-,-,TRBV5-4,CASSFGGQNEKLFF,TGTGCCAGCAGTTTCGGGGGTCAGAATGAAAAACTGTTTTTT
TRBJ1-1,-,few,TRBV9,CASSPPEKLNTEAFF,TGTGCCAGCAGCCCGCCAGAAAAGTTGAACACTGAAGCTTTCTTT
TRBJ2-7,-,few,TRBV2,CASSEEAGWLNEQYF,TGTGCCAGCAGTGAAGAGGCAGGGTGGTTGAACGAGCAGTACTTC
TRBJ2-1,TRBD2,once,TRBV7-9,CASSLTLAGEYNEQFF,TGTGCCAGCAGCTTAACACTAGCGGGGGAATACAATGAGCAGTTCTTC
TRBJ2-3,-,-,TRBV20-1,CSAQGTDTQYF,TGCAGTGCTCAGGGGACAGATACGCAGTATTTT
TRBJ1-2,TRBD1,few,TRBV19,CASSIWAQGRSYGYTF,TGTGCCAGTAGTATATGGGCACAGGGGCGCAGCTATGGCTACACCTTC
TRBJ2-6,TRBD2,-,TRBV6-1,CASSDSGLASGANVLTF,TGTGCCAGCAGTGATTCAGGACTAGCGTCTGGGGCCAACGTCCTGACTTTC
TRBJ1-2,-,few,TRBV5-1,CASSLAGSYGYTF,TGCGCCAGCAGCTTGGCAGGGAGTTATGGCTACACCTTC
TRBJ1-1,-,once,TRBV29-1,CSGSGQIGTEAFF,TGCAGCGGCTCCGGACAGATAGGGACTGAAGCTTTCTTT
TRBJ2-1,TRBD2,-,TRBV6-5,CASSKTSGMFNEQFF,TGTGCCAGCAGTAAGACTAGCGGGATGTTCAATGAGCAGTTCTTC
TRBJ2-7,-,-,TRBV5-8,CASSLAGRIYEQYF,TGTGCCAGCAGCTTGGCAGGGAGAATCTACGAGCAGTACTTC
TRBJ2-3,-,-,TRBV11-1,CASSPRRHTDTQYF,TGTGCCAGCAGCCCCCGCCGCCACACAGATACGCAGTATTTT
TRBJ2-7,-,-,TRBV2,CASRAMDRGVEQYF,TGTGCCAGCAGGGCTATGGACAGAGGGGTCGAGCAGTACTTC
TRBJ2-2,-,-,TRBV10-3,CAIREGLAGTGELFF,TGTGCCATCAGAGAGGGACTGGCGGGAACCGGGGAGCTGTTTTTT
TRBJ2-1,TRBD2,-,TRBV7-3,CASSLRLASNEQFF,TGTGCCAGCAGCTTAAGACTAGCGAGCAATGAGCAGTTCTTC
TRBJ2-7,TRBD1,-,TRBV7-8,CASSLQGVRYEQYF,TGTGCCAGCAGCTTGCAGGGGGTGAGATACGAGCAGTACTTC
TRBJ1-5,-,-,TRBV19,CASSIFNGQPQHF,TGTGCCAGTAGTATTTTTAATGGTCAGCCCCAGCATTTT
TRBJ2-2,TRBD2,-,TRBV7-2,CASSPGLAGVRTGELFF,TGTGCCAGCAGTCCGGGACTAGCGGGAGTTCGGACCGGGGAGCTGTTTTTT
TRBJ2-1,TRBD2,-,TRBV5-1,CASSLGASGTSSYNEQFF,TGCGCCAGCAGCTTGGGGGCTAGCGGGACAAGCTCCTACAATGAGCAGTTCTTC
TRBJ2-4,-,few,TRBV4-1,CASSQVGGAKNIQYF,TGCGCCAGCAGCCAAGTGGGGGGAGCCAAAAACATTCAGTACTTC
TRBJ1-2,-,-,TRBV30,CARDDGQGVYGYTF,TGTGCCCGAGACGACGGCCAGGGCGTCTATGGCTACACCTTC
TRBJ2-1,TRBD2,-,TRBV29-1,CSVASGTSGSYDEQFF,TGCAGCGTGGCATCCGGGACTAGCGGGAGTTACGATGAGCAGTTCTTC
TRBJ1-4,-,-,TRBV7-9,CASSLEVEEKLFF,TGTGCCAGCAGCTTAGAGGTAGAAGAAAAACTGTTTTTT
TRBJ2-7,TRBD2,-,TRBV5-1,CASSLGTSGSYEQYF,TGCGCCAGCAGCCTCGGGACTAGCGGATCTTACGAGCAGTACTTC
TRBJ2-1,TRBD2,few,TRBV4-2,CASSQGIRAGGPGEQNEQFF,TGTGCCAGCAGCCAAGGAATTAGGGCGGGAGGCCCCGGAGAGCAAAATGAGCAGTTCTTC
TRBJ1-5,-,-,TRBV28,CASTLGGGQLNQPQHF,TGTGCCAGCACCTTAGGGGGAGGACAGCTCAATCAGCCCCAGCATTTT
TRBJ2-1,-,-,TRBV6-4,CASSDVVSRTYNEQFF,TGTGCCAGCAGTGACGTAGTCTCAAGGACCTACAATGAGCAGTTCTTC
TRBJ1-1,-,few,TRBV6-5,CASSYSQRGEAFF,TGTGCCAGCAGTTACTCCCAAAGAGGGGAAGCTTTCTTT
TRBJ2-7,-,-,TRBV6-1,CASSEGRSYEQYF,TGTGCCAGCAGTGAAGGGAGGTCCTACGAGCAGTACTTC
TRBJ2-7,-,-,TRBV6-5,CASTQRKGYEQYF,TGTGCCAGCACTCAAAGAAAGGGCTACGAGCAGTACTTC
TRBJ2-1,-,few,TRBV19,CASSTYGVSNEQFF,TGTGCCAGTAGTACCTATGGGGTAAGCAATGAGCAGTTCTTC
TRBJ2-7,-,-,TRBV19,CASSPHLDSFEQYF,TGTGCCAGTAGTCCCCACCTCGACTCCTTCGAGCAGTACTTC
TRBJ2-5,TRBD1,-,TRBV5-1,CASSYGQGSGETQYF,TGCGCCAGCAGCTACGGACAGGGGTCGGGGGAGACCCAGTACTTC
TRBJ2-2,-,once,TRBV10-3,CASGTQLTGELFF,TGTGCCTCCGGGACTCAACTCACCGGGGAGCTGTTTTTT
TRBJ2-5,TRBD1,once,TRBV5-1,CASSSRQGQETQYF,TGCGCCAGCAGTTCTAGACAGGGGCAGGAGACCCAGTACTTC
TRBJ2-2,-,-,TRBV15,CATSRETGMTGELFF,TGTGCCACCAGCAGAGAAACAGGGATGACCGGGGAGCTGTTTTTT
TRBJ2-3,TRBD1,-,TRBV25-1,CASSDRVRVDTQYF,TGTGCCAGCAGCGACAGGGTTCGGGTAGATACGCAGTATTTT
TRBJ2-1,TRBD2,-,TRBV4-1,CASSRTSGSGHNEQFF,TGCGCCAGCAGCCGGACTAGCGGGAGCGGCCACAATGAGCAGTTCTTC
TRBJ1-5,TRBD1,-,TRBV10-3,CAISAGTGFQPQHF,TGTGCCATCAGTGCGGGGACAGGGTTCCAGCCCCAGCATTTT
TRBJ2-5,TRBD2,once,TRBV2,CAIGTSGRETQYF,TGTGCCATCGGGACTAGCGGGAGAGAGACCCAGTACTTC
TRBJ2-5,-,-,TRBV29-1,CSVWSLGETQYF,TGCAGCGTTTGGAGTTTAGGAGAGACCCAGTACTTC
TRBJ2-7,-,-,TRBV7-2,CASSLASGETYEQYF,TGTGCCAGCAGCTTAGCTAGCGGTGAGACCTACGAGCAGTACTTC
TRBJ2-1,TRBD2,-,TRBV7-3,CASSPRRTSTNEQFF,TGTGCCAGCAGCCCACGTCGGACTAGTACTAATGAGCAGTTCTTC
TRBJ2-1,TRBD2,-,TRBV28,CASSLIAGAGDEQFF,TGTGCCAGCAGTTTAATAGCGGGAGCGGGCGATGAGCAGTTCTTC
TRBJ1-2,-,once,TRBV11-3,CASSPPLGLGGPNYGYTF,TGTGCCAGCAGCCCTCCGTTGGGGCTTGGGGGACCTAACTATGGCTACACCTTC
TRBJ2-2,-,-,TRBV28,CASSLPRGIGELFF,TGTGCCAGCAGTTTACCCAGGGGAATCGGGGAGCTGTTTTTT
TRBJ1-2,TRBD1,-,TRBV2,CASREGQLYGYTF,TGTGCCAGCAGAGAGGGACAGTTGTATGGCTACACCTTC
TRBJ2-1,-,-,TRBV5-1,CASSLGSYSYNEQFF,TGCGCCAGCAGCTTGGGGAGCTACTCCTACAATGAGCAGTTCTTC
TRBJ2-7,-,-,TRBV5-4,CASSLAPGRSYEQYF,TGTGCCAGCAGCTTGGCCCCGGGGCGCTCCTACGAGCAGTACTTC
TRBJ1-4,-,once,TRBV28,CASSSPRQALNEKLFF,TGTGCCAGCAGTTCCCCCCGACAGGCCCTTAATGAAAAACTGTTTTTT
TRBJ2-7,-,-,TRBV7-8,CASSQDLATWQYF,TGCGCCAGCAGCCAAGATCTAGCTACGTGGCAGTACTTC
TRBJ2-7,-,-,TRBV27,CASSSIRDTYEQYF,TGTGCCAGCAGTTCTATTCGGGACACCTACGAGCAGTACTTC
TRBJ2-7,-,-,TRBV4-1,CASSQASGPSYEQYF,TGCGCCAGCAGCCAAGCGTCGGGACCCTCCTACGAGCAGTACTTC
TRBJ2-7,-,-,TRBV9,CASSVEGNEQYF,TGTGCCAGCAGCGTAGAAGGGAACGAGCAGTACTTC